The 17 T cell receptor beta chains in this list originate from one sample, sequenced in a study of PD-L1 blockade in urothelial cancer. Sequenced by immunoSEQ multiplex PCR; TCRdb stores in-frame clones only, minus some. The sample has about 43,000 clones, around 89% seen once. The sample in question was PBMCs, obtained around atezolizumab (anti-PD-L1) treatment. The receptors were sampled from a woman aged 60-75 years with urothelial cancer.

The V and J genes are TRBV11-2 and TRBJ2-1; tentative D call: TRBD2 (7 bases). V gave up 2 bases and J gave up 8 bases, with 19 bases separating them. The germline CDR1 and CDR2 sequences are SGHAT and FQNNGV. The CDR3 is made up of 16 amino acids. Here the CDR3 DNA reads TGTGCCAGCAGCTTATTCTCGAGGGAGGGGGGTGATGAGCAGTTCTTC. It is translated as CASSLFSREGGDEQFF. Full variable domain (remainder filled in from reference TRBV11-2 and TRBJ2-1): EAGVAQSPRYKIIEKRQSVAFWCNPISGHATLYWYQQILGQGPKLLIQFQNNGVVDDSQLPKDRFSAERLKGVDSTLKIQPAKLEDSAVYLCASSLFSREGGDEQFFGPGTRLTVL.

The V and J genes are TRBV28 and TRBJ2-5; D perhaps matches TRBD1 (5 bases). The CDR3 runs 16 residues. Trimming took 5 bases from V and 5 from J, leaving 21 bases between them. Germline CDR1 MDHEN, CDR2 SYDVKM. This CDR3 is CASSPPPGFAVETQYF. CDR3 coding DNA: TGTGCCAGCAGTCCACCTCCAGGGTTCGCCGTCGAGACCCAGTACTTC.

This chain joins TRBV7-9 and TRBJ2-5; TRBD1 is a possible D gene (5 bases). The ends were cut back, 1 base at V and 1 base at J, with 10 bases in the middle. This CDR3 has 15 amino acids. CDR1 is SEHNR, CDR2 FQNEAQ, per germline (reference sequence). The DNA of the CDR3 is TGTGCCAGCAGCTTAGAGGGGCAGCCCCAAGAGACCCAGTACTTC. Translating gives CASSLEGQPQETQYF. Full variable domain (rest looked up from reference TRBV7-9 and TRBJ2-5): DTGVSQNPRHKITKRGQNVTFRCDPISEHNRLYWYRQTLGQGPEFLTYFQNEAQLEKSRLLSDRFSAERPKGSFSTLEIQRTEQGDSAMYLCASSLEGQPQETQYFGPGTRLLVL.

V is TRBV10-1 and J is TRBJ2-1; 7 nucleotides match TRBD2. The CDR3 has 16 amino acids. V lost 3 bases to trimming and J lost 5 bases; unmatched junction nucleotides: 10. Germline CDR1 reads WNHNN; CDR2 reads SYGVQD (reference sequence). The CDR3 region has the DNA TGCGCCAGCAGTGATGCCCCAACGGGAGGCCACAATGAGCAGTTCTTC. This sequence encodes CASSDAPTGGHNEQFF.

The V and J genes are TRBV27 and TRBJ1-5, with D maybe TRBD1 (6 bases). Trimming removed 4 bases from V and 6 bases from J, with 16 bases in between. Per germline, CDR1 MNHEY and CDR2 SMNVEV (reference sequence). This CDR3 contains 15 residues. CDR3 DNA: TGTGCCAGCAGTTACAACCGACAGGTACTTCAGCCCCAGCATTTT. Protein sequence: CASSYNRQVLQPQHF.

The chain joins TRBV10-3 to TRBJ1-1; a possible D gene is TRBD1 (6 bases). The germline V gene has CDR1 ENHRY and CDR2 SYGVKD. Trimming left V 4 bases short and J 7 bases short, with 25 bases between. The CDR3 is 17 residues long. This chain's CDR3 is CAISVDRRGVNNHEAFF. The CDR3 DNA is TGTGCCATCAGTGTTGACAGGCGGGGGGTAAACAATCATGAAGCTTTCTTT.

The rearrangement joins TRBV14 to TRBJ1-6; D might be TRBD1 (5 bases). The V end lost 4 bases, the J end lost 0 bases, and 19 bases lay between the germline ends. Germline lookup yields CDR1 SGHDN and CDR2 FVKESK. CDR3 length: 19 amino acids. The CDR3 sequence is CASSPHIGQVGSYNSPLHF. CDR3 bases: TGTGCCAGCAGCCCCCATATCGGACAAGTGGGCTCCTATAATTCACCCCTCCACTTT.

Written as DNA, the CDR3 is TGTGCCAGTAGTATAGATCTATCTGGGACTAGCGGGCGACCATCGAGGGAGCAGTACTTC. Its protein is CASSIDLSGTSGRPSREQYF. This chain connects TRBV19 to TRBJ2-7; 12 bases are a match to TRBD2. The CDR3 sequence is 20 residues long. The ends lost 0 bases at V and 7 bases at J; junction bases unmatched: 19. The germline CDR1 and CDR2 sequences are LNHDA and SQIVND (reference sequence).

The chain is built from TRBV7-9 and TRBJ2-2; D perhaps matches TRBD1 (6 bases). The CDR3 extends over 15 amino acids. Looked up from germline, CDR1 is SEHNR and CDR2 is FQNEAQ (reference sequence). V was cut by 3 bases and J by 7 bases, with 15 bases left in between. CDR3 sequence reads: CASSFQTGYDGELFF. In DNA, the CDR3 is TGTGCCAGCAGCTTCCAAACAGGGTATGACGGGGAGCTGTTTTTT.

The J gene is TRBJ2-5, the V gene TRBV29-1; a possible D gene is TRBD2 (6 bases). CDR3 size: 16 residues. CDR1 is SQVTM and CDR2 is ANQGSEA in the germline V gene. Between the trimmed V and J ends, which lost 4 bases and 8 bases, there was a span of 26 bases. CDR3 nucleotide sequence: TGCAGCGTTGGAGGTTCGAGTTGGGGGAGGCTAGAAACCCAGTACTTC. The encoded protein is CSVGGSSWGRLETQYF.

This sequence joins TRBV29-1 and TRBJ1-3; TRBD1 might be the D (6 bases). CDR3 length: 13 amino acids. V was trimmed by 1 base and J by 3 bases, leaving 7 bases between them. CDR1 SQVTM and CDR2 ANQGSEA come from the germline V gene. Written as DNA, the CDR3 is TGCAGCGTTGAAGGCAGGGGTGGAAACACCATATATTTT. Encoded protein: CSVEGRGGNTIYF.

The chain recombines TRBV7-9 with TRBJ2-1; 12 bases map to TRBD2. Trimming removed 1 base from V and 10 bases from J; junction bases left unmatched: 8. This CDR3 is 16 amino acids long. CDR1 and CDR2 (germline): SEHNR, FQNEAQ (reference sequence). CDR3 loop: CASSLDLAGGHDEQFF. For the CDR3, the DNA is TGTGCCAGCAGCTTAGACCTAGCGGGGGGGCACGACGAGCAGTTCTTC.

CDR3 nucleotides: TGTGCCAGCAGTTTACAGGGACGGAGTAATTCACCCCTCCACTTT. Translated: CASSLQGRSNSPLHF. The chain is built from TRBV6-4 and TRBJ1-6; tentatively, D is TRBD1 (6 bases). Germline V gene lookup returns CDR1 MRHNA and CDR2 SNTAGT. CDR3 size: 15 residues. V was clipped by 5 bases and J by 6 bases, with 14 bases between them.

This clone showed up just once. The chain recombines TRBV7-2 with TRBJ2-1; TRBD1 matches at 8 bases. CDR3 length equals 16 residues. J gave up 0 bases and V 1 base, and 2 bases lay outside the gene matches. The V gene's germline CDR1 is SGHTA and CDR2 FQGNSA. Here the CDR3 reads CASSLVGTGSYNEQFF. CDR3 bases: TGTGCCAGCAGCTTAGTTGGGACAGGCTCCTACAATGAGCAGTTCTTC.

This chain uses TRBV18 with TRBJ2-3; D not certain. Germline V gene data show CDR1 as KGHSH and CDR2 as LQKENI. The CDR3 contains 16 residues. V was cut by 6 bases and J by 0 bases, with 16 bases left in between. The DNA for the CDR3 is TGTGCCAGCTCCCCGTTGTCCTCAACTAGCACAGATACGCAGTATTTT. This translates into CASSPLSSTSTDTQYF.

This clone appeared a single time. The chain links TRBV6-5 to TRBJ1-4, with TRBD1 matching 9 bases. CDR1 and CDR2 (germline): MNHEY, SVGAGI. The CDR3 runs to 14 residues. The trim removed 6 bases at V and 7 bases at J, leaving 6 bases unmatched. CDR3: CASRDRGRGEKLFF. The CDR3 DNA reads TGTGCCAGCAGGGACAGGGGCAGAGGTGAAAAACTGTTTTTT.

The J gene is TRBJ2-4, the V gene TRBV5-1; 8 positions agree with TRBD1. From germline, CDR1 is SGHRS and CDR2 YFSETQ. The CDR3 is made up of 17 amino acids. Germline trimming cut 4 bases from V and 0 bases from J; bases unmatched to any gene: 9. The CDR3 is CASSLTRQGLAKNIQYF. The CDR3 DNA reads as TGCGCCAGCAGCCTAACCAGACAGGGGCTAGCCAAAAACATTCAGTACTTC.